This record concerns one TCR beta chain sequence. Antigen specificity is unknown. The V gene lost 3 bases and the J gene lost 6 bases, with 11 bases spanning the gap. Germline V gives CDR1 KGHSH, CDR2 LQKENI. CDR3 length: 13 residues. Naive and memory CD4+ T cells were separated from cryopreserved PBMCs. The data stem from a study of CD4 T cells in relation to SARS-CoV-2 and coronaviruses. Generated by immunoSEQ multiplex PCR, the TCRdb table keeps only in-frame clones and is missing some. The table includes around 45,000 clones, roughly 82% detected once. The source material was naive CD4+ T cells from PBMCs, cultured in vitro. Specified subset: naive CD4+ T cells isolated by negative enrichment. The clonotype was recovered from an adult with COVID-19. This rearrangement joins TRBV18 to TRBJ2-5; D not resolved. The DNA of the CDR3 is TGTGCCAGCTCACCCCCGCAAAAGCAGACCCAGTACTTC. Translation gives CASSPPQKQTQYF. Combining the CDR3 with reference TRBV18 and TRBJ2-5 gives the whole variable domain NAGVMQNPRHLVRRRGQEARLRCSPMKGHSHVYWYRQLPEEGLKFMVYLQKENIIDESGMPKERFSAEFPKEGPSILRIQQVVRGDSAAYFCASSPPQKQTQYFGPGTRLLVL.